A single TCR beta chain is shown here with its context. This sample stems from a study of shared clonotypes between healthy human individuals. Profiled with immunoSEQ multiplex PCR; TCRdb holds only in-frame clones, not every one. The repertoire holds nearly 750,000 clones, with roughly 72% as singletons. This CDR3 is 14 amino acids long. Per the germline V gene, CDR1 is MNHEY and CDR2 is SMNVEV (reference sequence). The J segment lost 4 bases and the V segment lost 0 bases, leaving 2 bases of the junction unmatched. The donor population consisted of healthy HIV-negative adults with no recent acute infections or vaccinations.

The specimen sequenced was memory CD4+ T cells sorted from blood. Subset specified: CD45RA-negative fraction. The J gene is TRBJ1-2, the V gene TRBV27, with 7 bases that match TRBD1. This clonotype originated in a woman aged 25 to 45 in good health. CDR3 in amino acids: CASSLSRGVYGYTF. CDR3 nucleotide sequence: TGTGCCAGCAGTTTATCCAGGGGGGTCTATGGCTACACCTTC.